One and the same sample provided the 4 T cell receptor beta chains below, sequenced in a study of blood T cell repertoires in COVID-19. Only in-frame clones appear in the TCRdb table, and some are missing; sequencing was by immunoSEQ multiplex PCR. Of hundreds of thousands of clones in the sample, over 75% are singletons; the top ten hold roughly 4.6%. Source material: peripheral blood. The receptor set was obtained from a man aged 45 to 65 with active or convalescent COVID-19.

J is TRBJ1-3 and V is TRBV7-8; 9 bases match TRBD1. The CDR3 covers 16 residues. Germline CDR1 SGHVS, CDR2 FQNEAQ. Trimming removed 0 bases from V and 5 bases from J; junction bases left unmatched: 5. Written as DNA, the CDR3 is TGTGCCAGCAGCTTAGCGGGGACAGGGATAAGAAACACCATATATTTT. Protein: CASSLAGTGIRNTIYF.

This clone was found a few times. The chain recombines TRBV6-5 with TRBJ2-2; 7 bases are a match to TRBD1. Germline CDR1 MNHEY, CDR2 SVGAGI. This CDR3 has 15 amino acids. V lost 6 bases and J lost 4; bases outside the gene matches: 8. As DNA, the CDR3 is TGTGCCAGCAGCACTGACAGGGTTGGCACCGGGGAGCTGTTTTTT. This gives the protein CASSTDRVGTGELFF.

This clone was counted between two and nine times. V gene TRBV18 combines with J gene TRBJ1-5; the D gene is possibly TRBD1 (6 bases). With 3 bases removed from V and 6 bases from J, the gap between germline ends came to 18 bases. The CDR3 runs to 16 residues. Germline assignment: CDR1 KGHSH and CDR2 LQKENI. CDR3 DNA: TGTGCCAGCTCACCGCGGACAGCCCAGGCGGGTCAGCCCCAGCATTTT. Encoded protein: CASSPRTAQAGQPQHF.

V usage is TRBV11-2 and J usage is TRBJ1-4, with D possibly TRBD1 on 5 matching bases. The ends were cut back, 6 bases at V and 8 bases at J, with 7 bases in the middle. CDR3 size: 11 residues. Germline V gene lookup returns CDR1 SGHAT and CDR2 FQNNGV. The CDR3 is CASRSGEKLFF. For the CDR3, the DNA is TGTGCCAGCAGGTCAGGGGAAAAACTGTTTTTT.